A selection of T cell receptor beta chains follows, all from one sample in a study of low-dose radiotherapy and immunotherapy resistance in tumors. Each CDR3 protein is one row after TCRdb ran MiXCR on the reads. Here the sample spans approximately 30,000 distinct CDR3 sequences, under 55% being singletons. Sequencing used PBMCs, obtained after low-dose radiotherapy plus immunotherapy. The receptor set was obtained from a male donor with gallbladder cancer. CDR3s include the opening cysteine and the closing phenylalanine or tryptophan. D genes are given only for firm matches. Not every row has a clone size; where given, it reads once, few, many or a size class.

j_call d_call v_call clone_size cdr3_aa cdr3_nt
TRBJ2-1 TRBD2 TRBV9 - CCARTSGGGINEQFF TGTTGTGCCAGGACTAGCGGGGGGGGAATCAATGAGCAGTTCTTC
TRBJ2-7 TRBD2 TRBV2 few CATGGTPSYEQYF TGTGCCACCGGGGGGACTCCTTCCTACGAGCAGTACTTC
TRBJ2-1 - TRBV7-6 few CASSLARGSSYNEQFF TGTGCCAGCAGCTTAGCTCGGGGGAGCTCCTACAATGAGCAGTTCTTC
TRBJ2-1 - TRBV6-2/TRBV6-3 - CASSYGGSSYNEQFF TGTGCCAGCAGTTACGGTGGGAGCTCCTACAATGAGCAGTTCTTC
TRBJ2-1 - TRBV28 - CASSSIELIHNEQFF TGTGCCAGCAGTTCTATTGAGTTAATCCACAATGAGCAGTTCTTC
TRBJ2-6 - TRBV5-5 - CASTQGSGANVLTF TGCGCCAGCACTCAGGGTTCTGGGGCCAACGTCCTGACTTTC
TRBJ2-3 - TRBV2 - CASSPRIGSDTQYF TGTGCCAGCAGTCCACGGATCGGTTCGGATACGCAGTATTTT
TRBJ1-5 TRBD1 TRBV6-5 - CASRPQGAYSNQPQHF TGTGCCAGCAGACCACAGGGGGCTTATAGCAATCAGCCCCAGCATTTT
TRBJ2-7 - TRBV3-1 medium-sized CASSPTQQSLYF TGTGCCAGCAGCCCCACTCAGCAGTCTCTGTACTTC
TRBJ1-5 - TRBV7-2 - CASSPPGTQNQPQHF TGTGCCAGCAGCCCTCCCGGGACTCAAAATCAGCCCCAGCATTTT
TRBJ2-3 TRBD2 TRBV6-2/TRBV6-3 - CASSLPGTGGRSTQYF TGTGCCAGCAGTCTACCCGGGACTGGCGGGAGGAGTACGCAGTATTTT
TRBJ2-1 - TRBV20-1 many CSAREPFSYNEQFF TGCAGTGCTAGAGAACCATTCTCCTACAATGAGCAGTTCTTC
TRBJ2-7 - TRBV6-6 - CASSYSTEGDEQYF TGTGCCAGCAGTTACTCGACGGAGGGCGACGAGCAGTACTTC
TRBJ2-5 - TRBV9 many CASSVGGVGGQETQYF TGTGCCAGCAGCGTAGGCGGGGTGGGGGGCCAAGAGACCCAGTACTTC
TRBJ2-3 - TRBV3-1 many CASSTRNPPNTQYF TGTGCCAGCAGCACCCGGAATCCCCCAAATACGCAGTATTTT
TRBJ2-1 - TRBV9 medium-sized CASSARLVSYNEQFF TGTGCCAGCAGCGCCCGACTAGTCTCCTACAATGAGCAGTTCTTC
TRBJ2-7 - TRBV7-9 - CASSPQGRGNRYEQYF TGTGCCAGCAGCCCCCAGGGTAGGGGAAACCGCTACGAGCAGTACTTC
TRBJ2-4 - TRBV2 many CASSGPPQVGGIQYF TGTGCCAGCAGCGGACCCCCACAGGTGGGAGGCATTCAGTACTTC
TRBJ1-6 - TRBV6-2/TRBV6-3 - CASNPGQLSATLHF TGTGCCAGCAACCCCGGACAGTTGTCCGCCACCCTCCACTTT
TRBJ1-6 TRBD1 TRBV6-6 - CASSPRTGLHF TGTGCCAGCAGTCCCAGGACAGGGCTCCACTTT
TRBJ1-1 - TRBV2 medium-sized CASSASGQLNTEAFF TGTGCCAGCAGCGCTTCGGGACAACTGAACACTGAAGCTTTCTTT
TRBJ2-7 TRBD2 TRBV5-1 - CASSLVASGRVGAHYEQYF TGCGCCAGCAGCTTGGTCGCTAGCGGGAGGGTCGGGGCCCACTACGAGCAGTACTTC
TRBJ1-2 TRBD1 TRBV30 - CAWSVDRSYGYTF TGTGCCTGGAGTGTGGACAGGAGTTATGGCTACACCTTC
TRBJ1-1 - TRBV6-6 - CASTTGGGRAEAFF TGTGCCAGCACCACCGGCGGGGGGAGGGCTGAAGCTTTCTTT
TRBJ2-7 - TRBV7-2 many CASSLAGGPEQYF TGTGCCAGCAGCTTAGCGGGGGGGCCCGAGCAGTACTTC
TRBJ2-4 TRBD2 TRBV11-2 medium-sized CASSLGLVNIQYF TGTGCCAGCAGCTTGGGACTAGTAAACATTCAGTACTTC
TRBJ2-1 TRBD2 TRBV6-2/TRBV6-3 - CASSRGLDKNNEQFF TGTGCCAGCAGTCGCGGACTAGACAAGAACAATGAGCAGTTCTTC
TRBJ2-6 - TRBV20-1 - CSARRSGANVLTF TGCAGTGCTAGACGCTCTGGGGCCAACGTCCTGACTTTC
TRBJ2-7 TRBD1 TRBV28 - CASSFCLNRDRVFYEQYF TGTGCCAGCAGTTTCTGTCTAAACCGGGACAGGGTCTTCTACGAGCAGTACTTC
TRBJ1-1 TRBD1 TRBV20-1 - CSASGTGGSTEAFF TGCAGTGCTTCCGGAACAGGGGGGAGCACTGAAGCTTTCTTT
TRBJ2-7 - TRBV4-1 - CASSRPDYEQYF TGCGCCAGCAGCCGACCTGATTACGAGCAGTACTTC
TRBJ2-2 TRBD2 TRBV7-2 many CASSFSGGTNTGELFF TGTGCCAGCAGCTTTAGCGGGGGGACGAACACCGGGGAGCTGTTTTTT
TRBJ1-1 - TRBV29-1 - CSVKGETGNWGEAFF TGCAGCGTTAAGGGGGAGACGGGCAATTGGGGTGAAGCTTTCTTT
TRBJ2-7 - TRBV5-4 once CASSFPGSVDEQYF TGTGCCAGCAGCTTCCCGGGGTCGGTCGACGAGCAGTACTTC
TRBJ2-1 - TRBV27 many CASTSRLSSYNEQFF TGTGCCAGCACTAGTAGGTTAAGCTCCTACAATGAGCAGTTCTTC
TRBJ2-3 - TRBV6-1 - CASSEVPGLSTDTQYF TGTGCCAGCAGTGAAGTGCCGGGGCTAAGCACAGATACGCAGTATTTT
TRBJ2-7 - TRBV5-1 - CASSLDPSAAYEQYF TGCGCCAGCAGCTTGGACCCCTCAGCAGCCTACGAGCAGTACTTC
TRBJ2-5 TRBD1 TRBV20-1 few CSARQAGTGGNLETQYF TGCAGTGCTAGGCAGGCCGGGACAGGGGGCAATTTGGAGACCCAGTACTTC
TRBJ2-3 - TRBV5-6 medium-sized CASSLRRGTSTDTQYF TGTGCCAGCAGCTTAAGACGGGGGACAAGCACAGATACGCAGTATTTT
TRBJ2-1 TRBD2 TRBV30 - CAWSVGGRGLVYEQFF TGTGCCTGGAGTGTAGGGGGTAGGGGACTAGTATATGAGCAGTTCTTC